The clone carrying this TCR beta chain was seen a single time. This CDR3 region has 17 residues. The germline gives CDR1 SGDLS, CDR2 YYNGEE. V lost 10 bases and J lost 6, with 28 bases in between. Method: immunoSEQ multiplex PCR; TCRdb's copy keeps in-frame clones and lacks some. The table includes 95,000 to 150,000 clones, 87% detected once. These data come from a study of blood T cell repertoires in COVID-19. V and J are TRBV9 and TRBJ1-4; possibly TRBD1 for D (6 bases). The sequenced sample consisted of peripheral blood. This clonotype was obtained from a woman aged 45-65 years with acute or convalescent COVID-19. CDR3 sequence reads: CAEVGSAGAGRDEKLFF. The CDR3 DNA is TGTGCCGAGGTAGGATCCGCGGGGGCGGGGAGGGATGAAAAACTGTTTTTT.